These 27 T cell receptor beta chains were all obtained from the same sample, sequenced in a study of T cell changes during pregnancy in multiple sclerosis. The assay was immunoSEQ multiplex PCR, and TCRdb's table has in-frame clones only and misses some. Of 69,000 or so clones in the sample, 92% are singletons; the top ten hold over 2%. The source material was peripheral blood, sampled before pregnancy. The source is a female donor with multiple sclerosis, enrolled in a pregnancy study.

The chain combines TRBV9 with TRBJ1-5, with D possibly matching TRBD1 (6 bases). V lost 2 bases and J lost 5, with 8 bases in between. Per the germline V gene, CDR1 is SGDLS and CDR2 is YYNGEE. This CDR3 comprises 13 residues. CDR3: CASSVTGHQPQHF. CDR3 DNA sequence: TGTGCCAGCAGCGTGACAGGACATCAGCCCCAGCATTTT.

The rearrangement joins TRBV5-8 to TRBJ2-2; 12 nucleotides line up with TRBD2. This CDR3 has 18 amino acids. The V gene's germline CDR1 is SGHTS and CDR2 YDEGEE. With V trimmed by 0 bases and J by 7 bases, 10 bases remained unmatched. Here the CDR3 reads CASSLDRGLAGIIGELFF. The CDR3, as DNA: TGTGCCAGCAGCTTGGACCGGGGACTAGCGGGTATAATCGGGGAGCTGTTTTTT. Drawing the rest from reference TRBV5-8 and TRBJ2-2, the complete variable domain is EAGVTQSPTHLIKTRGQQATLRCSPISGHTSVYWYQQALGLGLQFLLWYDEGEERNRGNFPPRFSGRQFPNYSSELNVNALELEDSALYLCASSLDRGLAGIIGELFFGEGSRLTVL.

The chain uses TRBV6-5 and TRBJ2-1; 13 nucleotides match TRBD2. The CDR3 contains 14 residues. V lost 7 bases, J lost 6 bases, and 3 bases stayed unmatched. Looked up from germline, CDR1 is MNHEY and CDR2 is SVGAGI. The CDR3 nucleotides are TGTGCCAGCACCCGGACTAGCGGGGGCAATGAGCAGTTCTTC. It translates to CASTRTSGGNEQFF.

CDR3 in amino acids: CASSPAGSYNEQFF. CDR3 DNA: TGTGCCAGCAGTCCAGCGGGATCTTACAATGAGCAGTTCTTC. The V gene is TRBV27, the J gene TRBJ2-1, with TRBD2 identical over 7 bases. The CDR3 is made up of 14 amino acids. Unmatched junction bases numbered 5, after V lost 5 bases and J lost 4 bases. In germline, CDR1 is MNHEY, CDR2 SMNVEV (reference sequence).

The chain combines TRBV7-9 with TRBJ2-2; 11 bases fit TRBD2. This CDR3 spans 16 amino acids. Germline CDR1 is SEHNR and CDR2 is FQNEAQ (reference sequence). Unmatched junction bases numbered 4, after V lost 4 bases and J lost 3 bases. CDR3 sequence (DNA): TGTGCCAGCAGCTCGGGACTAGCGGAGGACACCGGGGAGCTGTTTTTT. The encoded protein is CASSSGLAEDTGELFF.

The genes are TRBV21-1 and TRBJ2-7; the table's D call TRBD2 went unverified against the DNA. TRBV21-1 is assigned pseudogene status. The CDR3 loop spans 16 amino acids. The CDR3 spells CASSKEGSGSAYEQYF. The DNA of the CDR3 is TGTGCCAGCAGCAAAGAGGGTTCGGGTAGCGCGTACGAGCAGTACTTC.

The rearrangement joins TRBV5-1 to TRBJ2-1, with 11 bases lining up with TRBD2. Germline CDR1 reads SGHRS; CDR2 reads YFSETQ. CDR3 length: 15 amino acids. The ends lost 4 bases at V and 6 bases at J; junction bases unmatched: 6. CDR3 region: CASSLLAGGGNEQFF. CDR3 sequence (DNA): TGCGCCAGCAGCCTTCTAGCGGGAGGTGGCAATGAGCAGTTCTTC.

This chain joins TRBV27 and TRBJ2-1; 7 nucleotides align to TRBD1. V lost 2 bases, J lost 9 bases, and 7 bases stayed unmatched. Germline CDR1 and CDR2: MNHEY and SMNVEV (reference sequence). The CDR3 is 14 amino acids. The CDR3: CASSLGDRALEQFF. The CDR3 DNA reads as TGTGCCAGCAGTTTAGGAGACAGGGCGCTTGAGCAGTTCTTC.

This clone has a handful of counts. The rearrangement links TRBV5-4 to TRBJ1-1; D call uncertain. Trimming left V 0 bases short and J 1 base short, with 4 bases between. This CDR3 is built from 13 residues. Looked up from germline, CDR1 is SGHNT and CDR2 is YYREEE (reference sequence). The DNA of the CDR3 is TGTGCCAGCAGCTTGGGTAGGAACACTGAAGCTTTCTTT. It codes for CASSLGRNTEAFF.

The chain carries TRBV18 and TRBJ2-1; TRBD2 matches 16 bases. Germline lookup yields CDR1 KGHSH and CDR2 LQKENI. After removal of 3 bases from V and 7 bases from J, the junction contained 15 bases not matched to a gene. This CDR3 has 20 amino acids. Written as DNA, the CDR3 is TGTGCCAGCTCACCTACCTCCCCGAGGGGACTAGCGGGAGGGGAAAATGAGCAGTTCTTC. Protein sequence: CASSPTSPRGLAGGENEQFF. The variable domain in full, with the rest retrieved from reference TRBV18 and TRBJ2-1, is NAGVMQNPRHLVRRRGQEARLRCSPMKGHSHVYWYRQLPEEGLKFMVYLQKENIIDESGMPKERFSAEFPKEGPSILRIQQVVRGDSAAYFCASSPTSPRGLAGGENEQFFGPGTRLTVL.

This clone has more than one count but fewer than ten. This sequence joins TRBV19 and TRBJ2-1; D is undetermined. V was pared by 5 bases and J by 1 base, with 15 bases between. The length of the CDR3 is 16 residues. Germline-derived CDR1 and CDR2 are LNHDA and SQIVND (reference sequence). CDR3 sequence reads: CASSPDPDGSYNEQFF. CDR3 bases: TGTGCCAGTAGTCCCGACCCCGACGGGTCCTACAATGAGCAGTTCTTC.

The chain carries TRBV18 and TRBJ1-4, with a possible D match to TRBD1 (6 bases). This CDR3 is 17 amino acids long. Germline CDR1 is KGHSH and CDR2 is LQKENI. V lost 6 bases and J 0 bases, leaving 17 bases between the germline ends. The CDR3 coding sequence is TGTGCCAGCTCTCAGTCTGGACAGTCAGCAACTAATGAAAAACTGTTTTTT. This codes for CASSQSGQSATNEKLFF.

This chain links TRBV5-4 with TRBJ2-1; TRBD2 is a possible D gene (5 bases). V was trimmed by 4 bases and J by 9 bases, leaving 20 bases between them. The V gene's germline CDR1 is SGHNT and CDR2 YYREEE (reference sequence). This CDR3 is 15 amino acids long. The CDR3 sequence: CASSLRTVLLLEQFF. The CDR3, as DNA: TGTGCCAGCAGCCTCCGGACTGTACTATTGCTTGAGCAGTTCTTC.

The chain recombines TRBV27 with TRBJ2-3, with 7 bases aligning to TRBD2. The germline gives CDR1 MNHEY, CDR2 SMNVEV (reference sequence). The V gene end was trimmed by 7 bases and the J gene end by 8 bases; junction bases not matched to a gene: 6. The CDR3 sequence is 12 residues long. CDR3 DNA sequence: TGTGCCAGCAATCCCTGGGGGGGTACGCAGTATTTT. Translating gives CASNPWGGTQYF.

The chain has TRBV7-2 and TRBJ2-7; a weak D match, TRBD1 (5 bases). CDR1 is SGHTA and CDR2 is FQGNSA in the germline V gene. V was pared by 1 base and J by 4 bases, with 17 bases between. This CDR3 is built from 16 residues. The CDR3 coding sequence is TGTGCCAGCAGCTTAGGACCGGACGTGGCAGGGTACGAGCAGTACTTC. It specifies CASSLGPDVAGYEQYF.

The rearrangement uses TRBV30 and TRBJ2-3, with D unresolved. The CDR3 length is 11 residues. Trimming stripped 2 bases from V and 4 bases from J, with 4 bases between. Germline V gene sequence: CDR1 GTSNPN, CDR2 SVGIG (reference sequence). CDR3 bases: TGTGCCTGGAGTAGAGCAGATACGCAGTATTTT. As protein: CAWSRADTQYF.

The chain couples TRBV14 to TRBJ2-1, with 10 bases fitting TRBD2. With V trimmed by 4 bases and J by 2 bases, 11 bases remained unmatched. Looked up from germline, CDR1 is SGHDN and CDR2 is FVKESK. The CDR3 is made up of 18 amino acids. This CDR3 is CASSPRSAGGRTYNEQFF. The CDR3 nucleotides are TGTGCCAGCAGCCCAAGGTCAGCGGGAGGGAGGACCTACAATGAGCAGTTCTTC.

The V gene is TRBV4-3, the J gene TRBJ2-1; possible D gene TRBD1, 5 bases. This CDR3 spans 14 amino acids. Germline V gives CDR1 LGHNA, CDR2 YSLEER. Trimming shortened V by 0 bases and J by 5 bases, and 8 bases separated the two germline ends. CDR3 sequence reads: CASSQDRTNNEQFF. The CDR3 coding sequence is TGCGCCAGCAGCCAAGATCGGACAAACAATGAGCAGTTCTTC.

The chain employs TRBV19 and TRBJ2-3, with TRBD1 matching over 8 bases. This CDR3 comprises 13 residues. V shed 5 bases and J 6 bases; nucleotides not matched to a gene: 4. The germline V gene encodes CDR1 LNHDA and CDR2 SQIVND (reference sequence). In DNA, the CDR3 is TGTGCCAGTAGTGACAGGGGCAGGGATACGCAGTATTTT. It encodes CASSDRGRDTQYF.

CDR3 DNA sequence: TGTGCCAGCAGCTTGCAAGGGGGCCGGACTGAAGCTTTCTTT. Translating it yields CASSLQGGRTEAFF. The rearrangement uses TRBV7-3 and TRBJ1-1, with TRBD1 identical over 7 bases. J lost 5 bases, V lost 3 bases, and 6 bases had no gene match. Germline loops: CDR1 SGHTA, CDR2 FQGTGA. CDR3 length: 14 amino acids.

The chain uses TRBV6-4 and TRBJ2-1, with D tentatively TRBD2 (6 bases). The V end lost 4 bases, the J end lost 7 bases, and 14 bases lay between the germline ends. The CDR3 totals 14 residues. CDR1 is MRHNA, CDR2 SNTAGT, per germline. This chain's CDR3 is CASSAGETGNEQFF. Here the CDR3 DNA reads TGTGCCAGCAGTGCGGGAGAAACGGGGAATGAGCAGTTCTTC.

The chain combines TRBV4-2 with TRBJ2-7, with no clear D. Germline assignment: CDR1 LGHNA and CDR2 YNFKEQ. V gave up 0 bases and J gave up 10 bases, with 13 bases separating them. The CDR3 is 13 amino acids. The CDR3 DNA reads as TGTGCCAGCAGCCAAGATCGAGTTCGAGAACAGTACTTC. Translated: CASSQDRVREQYF.

This clone was recorded only once. This rearrangement joins TRBV30 to TRBJ1-5; weak D call: TRBD1 (6 bases). CDR1 and CDR2 from the germline V gene are GTSNPN and SVGIG (reference sequence). V was trimmed by 2 bases and J by 3 bases, leaving 8 bases between them. This CDR3 contains 13 residues. The CDR3 reads CAWSKGDNQPQHF. In DNA form, the CDR3 reads TGTGCCTGGAGTAAGGGGGACAATCAGCCCCAGCATTTT. The full variable domain, with the rest looked up from reference TRBV30 and TRBJ1-5, is SQTIHQWPATLVQPVGSPLSLECTVEGTSNPNLYWYRQAAGRGLQLLFYSVGIGQISSEVPQNLSASRPQDRQFILSSKKLLLSDSGFYLCAWSKGDNQPQHFGDGTRLSIL.

The chain joins TRBV10-3 to TRBJ2-5; the D gene is possibly TRBD1 (5 bases). The CDR3 extends over 13 amino acids. Germline V gene lookup returns CDR1 ENHRY and CDR2 SYGVKD. V was cut by 3 bases and J by 5 bases, with 10 bases left in between. CDR3 bases: TGTGCCATCAGTGATTACGACAGTGAGACCCAGTACTTC. This translates into CAISDYDSETQYF.

The chain is built from TRBV6-5 and TRBJ1-4; D ambiguous. CDR3 length equals 11 residues. V was shortened by 5 bases and J by 10 bases, with 8 bases between the two germline ends. The germline CDR1 and CDR2 sequences are MNHEY and SVGAGI. CDR3 DNA: TGTGCCAGCAGTCAGGAGGCAAAACTGTTTTTT. Its protein product is CASSQEAKLFF.

The rearrangement uses TRBV7-9 and TRBJ2-5; 7 bases agree with TRBD1. Trimming removed 5 bases from V and 5 bases from J; junction bases left unmatched: 2. Germline V gene lookup returns CDR1 SEHNR and CDR2 FQNEAQ (reference sequence). This CDR3 has 12 residues. The CDR3 sequence is CASSRQGETQYF. The DNA of the CDR3 is TGTGCCAGCAGCCGACAGGGTGAGACCCAGTACTTC.

The rearrangement uses TRBV9 and TRBJ1-1; possible D gene TRBD1, 5 bases. This CDR3 contains 14 residues. The V and J ends lost 3 bases and 6 bases respectively, with 15 bases between them. Germline V CDR1 and CDR2: SGDLS, YYNGEE. The CDR3 coding sequence is TGTGCCAGCAGCGGATGGGGCTATGGCGCTGAAGCTTTCTTT. Translation: CASSGWGYGAEAFF.